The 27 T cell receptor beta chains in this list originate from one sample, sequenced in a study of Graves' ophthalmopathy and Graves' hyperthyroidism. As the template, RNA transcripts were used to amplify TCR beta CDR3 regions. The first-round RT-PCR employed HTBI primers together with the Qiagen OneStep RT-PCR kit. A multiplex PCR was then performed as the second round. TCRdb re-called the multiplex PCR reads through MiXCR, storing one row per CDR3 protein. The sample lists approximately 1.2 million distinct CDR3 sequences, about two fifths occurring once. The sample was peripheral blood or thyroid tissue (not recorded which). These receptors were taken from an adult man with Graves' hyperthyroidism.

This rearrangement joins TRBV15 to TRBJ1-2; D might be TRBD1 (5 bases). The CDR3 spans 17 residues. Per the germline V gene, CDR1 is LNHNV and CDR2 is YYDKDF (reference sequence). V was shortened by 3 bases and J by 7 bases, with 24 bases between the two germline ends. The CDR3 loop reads CATSSDVPGRARIGYTF. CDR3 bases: TGTGCCACCAGCAGTGATGTCCCGGGACGGGCCAGGATTGGCTACACCTTC.

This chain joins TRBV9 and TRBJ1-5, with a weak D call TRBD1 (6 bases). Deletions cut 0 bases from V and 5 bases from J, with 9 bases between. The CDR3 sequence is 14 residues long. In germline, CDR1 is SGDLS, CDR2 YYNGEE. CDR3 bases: TGTGCCAGCAGCGTAGTGACAGGTTATCAGCCCCAGCATTTT. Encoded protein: CASSVVTGYQPQHF.

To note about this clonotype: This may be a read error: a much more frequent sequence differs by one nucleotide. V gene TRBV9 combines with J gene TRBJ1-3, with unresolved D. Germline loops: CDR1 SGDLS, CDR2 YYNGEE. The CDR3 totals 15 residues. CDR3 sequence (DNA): TGTGCCATCAGCGCCGACTGGATGGCTGGAAACACCATATATTTT. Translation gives CAISADWMAGNTIYF.

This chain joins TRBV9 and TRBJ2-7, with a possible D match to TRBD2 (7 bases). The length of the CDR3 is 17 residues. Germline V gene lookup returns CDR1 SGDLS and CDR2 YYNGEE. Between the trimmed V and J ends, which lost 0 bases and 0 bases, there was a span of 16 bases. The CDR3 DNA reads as TGTGCCAGCAGCGTAGGAATGGGGGGGGGGCCCTCCTACGAGCAGTACTTC. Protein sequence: CASSVGMGGGPSYEQYF.

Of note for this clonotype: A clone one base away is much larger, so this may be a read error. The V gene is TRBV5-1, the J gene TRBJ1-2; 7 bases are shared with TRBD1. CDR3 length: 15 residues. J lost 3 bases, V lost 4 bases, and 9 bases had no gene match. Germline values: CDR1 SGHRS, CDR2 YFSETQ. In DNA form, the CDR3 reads TGCGCCAGCAGCGCAACCGGACAGGAGGACTATGGCTACACCTTC. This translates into CASSATGQEDYGYTF.

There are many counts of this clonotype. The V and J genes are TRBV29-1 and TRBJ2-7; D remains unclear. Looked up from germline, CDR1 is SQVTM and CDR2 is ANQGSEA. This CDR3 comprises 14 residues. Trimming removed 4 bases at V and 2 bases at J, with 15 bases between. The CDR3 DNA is TGCAGCGTTGTCCTCCCCACCGGAACCTACGAGCAGTACTTC. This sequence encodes CSVVLPTGTYEQYF.

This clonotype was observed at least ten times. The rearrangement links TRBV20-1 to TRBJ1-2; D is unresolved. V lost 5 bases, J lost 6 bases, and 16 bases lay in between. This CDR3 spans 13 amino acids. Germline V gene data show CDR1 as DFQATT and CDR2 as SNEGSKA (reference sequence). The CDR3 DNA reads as TGCAGTGCTCAAGACCAGTCGGCGGATGGCTACACCTTC. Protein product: CSAQDQSADGYTF.

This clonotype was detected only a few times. The CDR3 nucleotides are TGCGCCAGCAGCCGCCTACTGGCGGGAGGGCCAGTCACCGGGGAGCTGTTTTTT. It is translated as CASSRLLAGGPVTGELFF. The J gene is TRBJ2-2, the V gene TRBV4-1; TRBD2 matches 9 bases. This CDR3 region has 18 residues. Trimming at V came to 4 bases and at J to 4 bases, leaving 13 bases not matched to a gene. Germline lookup yields CDR1 MGHRA and CDR2 YSYEKL.

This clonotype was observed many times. The DNA of the CDR3 is TGTGCCAGCAGTGATCGAGGTAAGGCTTGGACTCAGCCCCAGCATTTT. It specifies CASSDRGKAWTQPQHF. The rearrangement links TRBV2 to TRBJ1-5; D remains ambiguous. V was clipped by 3 bases and J by 6 bases, with 18 bases between them. The CDR3 has 16 amino acids. Germline V gene data show CDR1 as SNHLY and CDR2 as FYNNEI.

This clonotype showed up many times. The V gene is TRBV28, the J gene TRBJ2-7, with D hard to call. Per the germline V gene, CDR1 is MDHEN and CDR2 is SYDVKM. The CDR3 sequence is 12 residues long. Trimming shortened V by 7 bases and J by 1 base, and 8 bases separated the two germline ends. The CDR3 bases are TGTGCCAGCAAGCGTACGTCCTACGAGCAGTACTTC. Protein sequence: CASKRTSYEQYF.

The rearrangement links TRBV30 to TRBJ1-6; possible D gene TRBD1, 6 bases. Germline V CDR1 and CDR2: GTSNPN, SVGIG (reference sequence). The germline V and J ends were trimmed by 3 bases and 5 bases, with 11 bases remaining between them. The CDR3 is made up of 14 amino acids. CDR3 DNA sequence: TGTGCCTGGAGCTCGGGACACGATAATTCACCCCTCCACTTT. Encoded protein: CAWSSGHDNSPLHF.

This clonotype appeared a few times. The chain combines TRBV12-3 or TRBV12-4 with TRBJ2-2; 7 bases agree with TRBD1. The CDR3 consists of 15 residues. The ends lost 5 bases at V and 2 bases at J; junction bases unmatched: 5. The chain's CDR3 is CASSDGDSNTGELFF. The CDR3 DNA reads TGTGCCAGCAGTGACGGGGACAGCAACACCGGGGAGCTGTTTTTT.

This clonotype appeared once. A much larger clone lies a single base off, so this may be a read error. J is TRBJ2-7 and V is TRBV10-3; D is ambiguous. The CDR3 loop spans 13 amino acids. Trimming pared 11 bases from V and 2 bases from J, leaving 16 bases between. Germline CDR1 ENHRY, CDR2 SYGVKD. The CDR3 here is CAGSLKPTYEQYF. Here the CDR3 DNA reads TGTGCCGGCAGTCTTAAACCGACCTACGAGCAGTACTTC.

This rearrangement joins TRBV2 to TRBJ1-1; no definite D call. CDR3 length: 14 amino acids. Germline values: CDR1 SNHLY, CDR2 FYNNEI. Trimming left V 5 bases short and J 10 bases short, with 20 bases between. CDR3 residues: CASSYSRDRPGAFF. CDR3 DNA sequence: TGTGCCAGCAGTTACTCCCGGGATAGACCCGGAGCTTTCTTT.

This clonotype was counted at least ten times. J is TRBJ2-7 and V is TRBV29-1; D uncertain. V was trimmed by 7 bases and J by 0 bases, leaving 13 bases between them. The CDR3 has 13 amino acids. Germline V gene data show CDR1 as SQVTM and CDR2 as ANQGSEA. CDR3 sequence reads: CSGMRPGSYEQYF. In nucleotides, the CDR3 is TGCAGCGGCATGAGGCCGGGCTCCTACGAGCAGTACTTC.

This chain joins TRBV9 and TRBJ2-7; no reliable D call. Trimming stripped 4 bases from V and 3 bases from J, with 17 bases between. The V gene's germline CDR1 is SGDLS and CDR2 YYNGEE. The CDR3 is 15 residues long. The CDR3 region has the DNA TGTGCCAGCAGCCCAGTCAACCAGCCGATCTACGAGCAGTACTTC. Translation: CASSPVNQPIYEQYF.

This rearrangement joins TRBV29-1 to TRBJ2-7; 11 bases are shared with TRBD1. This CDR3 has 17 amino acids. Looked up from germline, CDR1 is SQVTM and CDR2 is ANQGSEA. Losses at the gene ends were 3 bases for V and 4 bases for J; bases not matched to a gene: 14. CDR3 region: CSVDLSQRDRGAYEQYF. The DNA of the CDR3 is TGCAGCGTTGACCTGAGTCAACGGGACAGGGGGGCGTACGAGCAGTACTTC.

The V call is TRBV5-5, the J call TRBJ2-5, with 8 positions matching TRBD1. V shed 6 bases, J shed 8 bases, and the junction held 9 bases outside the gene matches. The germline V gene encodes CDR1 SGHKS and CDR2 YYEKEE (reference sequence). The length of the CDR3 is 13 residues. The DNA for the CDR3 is TGTGCCAGCAAAGAGACAGGGGTTGAAACCCAGTACTTC. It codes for CASKETGVETQYF. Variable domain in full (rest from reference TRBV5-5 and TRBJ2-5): DAGVTQSPTHLIKTRGQQVTLRCSPISGHKSVSWYQQVLGQGPQFIFQYYEKEERGRGNFPDRFSARQFPNYSSELNVNALLLGDSALYLCASKETGVETQYFGPGTRLLVL.

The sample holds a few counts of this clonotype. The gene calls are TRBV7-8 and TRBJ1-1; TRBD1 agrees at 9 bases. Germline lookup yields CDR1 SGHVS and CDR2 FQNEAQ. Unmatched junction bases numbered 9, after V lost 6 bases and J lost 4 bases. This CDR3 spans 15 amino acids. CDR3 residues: CASRSGTGLGTEAFF. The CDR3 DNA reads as TGTGCCAGCAGGTCTGGGACAGGGCTCGGCACTGAAGCTTTCTTT.

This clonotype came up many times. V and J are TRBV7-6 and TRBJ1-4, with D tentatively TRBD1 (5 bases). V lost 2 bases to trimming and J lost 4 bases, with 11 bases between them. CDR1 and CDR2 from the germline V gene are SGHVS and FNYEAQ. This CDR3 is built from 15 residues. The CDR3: CASSLTGGINEKLFF. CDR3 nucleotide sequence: TGTGCCAGCAGCTTAACGGGGGGAATTAATGAAAAACTGTTTTTT.

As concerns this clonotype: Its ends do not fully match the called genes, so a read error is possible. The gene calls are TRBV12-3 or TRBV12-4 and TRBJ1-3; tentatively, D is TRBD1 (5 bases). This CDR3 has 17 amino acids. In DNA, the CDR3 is TGTGCCAGCAGCTTAGCATTCGGAGTAGGGGTCGGAAACACCATATATTTT. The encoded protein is CASSLAFGVGVGNTIYF.

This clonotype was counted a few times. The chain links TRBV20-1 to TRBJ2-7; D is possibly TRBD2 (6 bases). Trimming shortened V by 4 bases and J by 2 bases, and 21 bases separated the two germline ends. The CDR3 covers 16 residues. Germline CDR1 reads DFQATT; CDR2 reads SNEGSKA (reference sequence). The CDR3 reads CSAIFWRDLPTYEQYF. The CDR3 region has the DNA TGCAGTGCTATCTTCTGGCGGGACCTTCCCACCTACGAGCAGTACTTC.

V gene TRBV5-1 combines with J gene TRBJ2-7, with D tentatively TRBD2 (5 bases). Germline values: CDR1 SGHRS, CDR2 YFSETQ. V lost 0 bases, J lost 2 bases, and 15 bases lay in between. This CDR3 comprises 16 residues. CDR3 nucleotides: TGCGCCAGCAGCTTGGGCTGGCGGGCCCTCGCCTACGAGCAGTACTTC. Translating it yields CASSLGWRALAYEQYF.

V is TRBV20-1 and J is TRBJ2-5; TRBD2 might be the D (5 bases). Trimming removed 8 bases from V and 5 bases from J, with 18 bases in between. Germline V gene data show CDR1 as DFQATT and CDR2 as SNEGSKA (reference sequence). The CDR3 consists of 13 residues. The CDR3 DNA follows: TGCAGTACTAATGGAGCGGTGGACGAGACCCAGTACTTC. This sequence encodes CSTNGAVDETQYF.

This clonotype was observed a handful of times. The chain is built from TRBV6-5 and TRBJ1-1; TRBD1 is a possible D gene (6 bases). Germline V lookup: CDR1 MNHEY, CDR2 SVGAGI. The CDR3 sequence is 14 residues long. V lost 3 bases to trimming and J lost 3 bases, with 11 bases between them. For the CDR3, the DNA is TGTGCCAGCAGTTATGGGCCAGGGGACACTGAAGCTTTCTTT. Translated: CASSYGPGDTEAFF.

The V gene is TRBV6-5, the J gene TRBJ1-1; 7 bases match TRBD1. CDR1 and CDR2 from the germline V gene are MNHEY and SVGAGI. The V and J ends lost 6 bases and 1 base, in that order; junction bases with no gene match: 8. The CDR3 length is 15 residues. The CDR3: CASRGRDSSNTEAFF. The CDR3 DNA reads TGTGCCAGCAGGGGACGGGACAGTTCGAACACTGAAGCTTTCTTT.

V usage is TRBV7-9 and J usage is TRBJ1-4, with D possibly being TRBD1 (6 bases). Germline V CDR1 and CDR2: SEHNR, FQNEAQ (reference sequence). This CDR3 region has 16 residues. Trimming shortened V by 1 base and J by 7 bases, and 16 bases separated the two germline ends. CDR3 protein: CASSLEDSPWGEKLFF. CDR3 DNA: TGTGCCAGCAGCTTAGAGGACAGCCCCTGGGGTGAAAAACTGTTTTTT. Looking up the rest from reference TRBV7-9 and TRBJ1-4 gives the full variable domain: DTGVSQNPRHKITKRGQNVTFRCDPISEHNRLYWYRQTLGQGPEFLTYFQNEAQLEKSRLLSDRFSAERPKGSFSTLEIQRTEQGDSAMYLCASSLEDSPWGEKLFFGSGTQLSVL.